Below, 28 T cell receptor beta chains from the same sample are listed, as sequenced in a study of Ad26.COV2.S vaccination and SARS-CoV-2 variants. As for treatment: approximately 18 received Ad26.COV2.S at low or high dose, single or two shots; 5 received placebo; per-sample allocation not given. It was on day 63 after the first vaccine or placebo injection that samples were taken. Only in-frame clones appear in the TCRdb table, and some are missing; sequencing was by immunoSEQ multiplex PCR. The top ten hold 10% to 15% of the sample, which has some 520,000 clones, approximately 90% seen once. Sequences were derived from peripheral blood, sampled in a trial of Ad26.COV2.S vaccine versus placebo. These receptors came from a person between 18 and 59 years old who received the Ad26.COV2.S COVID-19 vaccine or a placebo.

The CDR3 reads CASSQDLAGGSYNEQFF. CDR3 in DNA: TGTGCCAGCAGCCAAGATCTAGCGGGGGGGTCCTACAATGAGCAGTTCTTC. The J gene is TRBJ2-1, the V gene TRBV4-2; 12 bases are shared with TRBD2. The trim removed 0 bases at V and 1 base at J, leaving 1 base unmatched. This CDR3 spans 17 amino acids. Germline V CDR1 and CDR2: LGHNA, YNFKEQ.

CDR3 DNA: TGTGCCAGCAGTGGGACTAGCGGAGATACCTACAATGAGCAGTTCTTC. It is translated as CASSGTSGDTYNEQFF. The gene calls are TRBV6-4 and TRBJ2-1; TRBD2 matches at 10 bases. Germline CDR1 MRHNA, CDR2 SNTAGT. The CDR3 spans 16 residues. V dropped 4 bases and J dropped 2; count of bases not matched to a gene: 5.

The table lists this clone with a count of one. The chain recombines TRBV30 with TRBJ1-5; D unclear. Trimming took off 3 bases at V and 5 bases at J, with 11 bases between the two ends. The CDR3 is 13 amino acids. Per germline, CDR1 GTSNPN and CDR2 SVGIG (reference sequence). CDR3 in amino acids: CAWSSDRDQPQHF. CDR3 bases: TGTGCCTGGAGCTCAGACCGGGATCAGCCCCAGCATTTT.

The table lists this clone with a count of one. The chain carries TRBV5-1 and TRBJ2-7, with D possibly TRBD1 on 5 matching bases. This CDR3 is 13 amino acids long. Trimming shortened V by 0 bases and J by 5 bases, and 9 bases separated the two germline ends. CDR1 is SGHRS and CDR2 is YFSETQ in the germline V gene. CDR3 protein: CASSLAGNNEQYF. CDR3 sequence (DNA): TGCGCCAGCAGCTTGGCAGGGAATAACGAGCAGTACTTC.

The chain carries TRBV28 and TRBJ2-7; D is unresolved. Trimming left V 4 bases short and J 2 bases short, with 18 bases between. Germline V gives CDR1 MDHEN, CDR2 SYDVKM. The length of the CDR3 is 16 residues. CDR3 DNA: TGTGCCAGCAGTTGGCCTCCTACGGCCGATACCTACGAGCAGTACTTC. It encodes CASSWPPTADTYEQYF.

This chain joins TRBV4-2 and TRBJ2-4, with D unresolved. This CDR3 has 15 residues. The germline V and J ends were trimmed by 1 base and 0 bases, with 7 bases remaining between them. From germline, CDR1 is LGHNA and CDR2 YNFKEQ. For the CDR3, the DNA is TGTGCCAGCAGCCAAGCGAAGCTAGCCAAAAACATTCAGTACTTC. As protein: CASSQAKLAKNIQYF.

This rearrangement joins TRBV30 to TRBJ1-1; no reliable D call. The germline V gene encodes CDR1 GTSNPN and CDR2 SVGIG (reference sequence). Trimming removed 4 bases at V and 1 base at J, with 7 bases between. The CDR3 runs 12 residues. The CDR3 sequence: CAWIWGNTEAFF. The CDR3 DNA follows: TGTGCCTGGATTTGGGGGAACACTGAAGCTTTCTTT.

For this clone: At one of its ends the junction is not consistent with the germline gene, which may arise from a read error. The CDR3 protein is CASSSLGTQTSF. CDR3 bases: TGTGCCAGCAGCTCTTTAGGGACTCAAACCTCGTTC. This sequence joins TRBV28 and TRBJ1-2; D is possibly TRBD1 (5 bases). Germline V gene lookup returns CDR1 MDHEN and CDR2 SYDVKM. The CDR3 loop spans 12 amino acids.

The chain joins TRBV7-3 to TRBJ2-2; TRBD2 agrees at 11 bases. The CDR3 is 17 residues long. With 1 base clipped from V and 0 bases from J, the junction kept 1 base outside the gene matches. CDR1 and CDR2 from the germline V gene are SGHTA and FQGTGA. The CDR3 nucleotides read TGTGCCAGCAGCTTAAGGGGACTAGCGGCGAACACCGGGGAGCTGTTTTTT. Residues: CASSLRGLAANTGELFF. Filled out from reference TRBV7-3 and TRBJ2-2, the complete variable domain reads GAGVSQTPSNKVTEKGKYVELRCDPISGHTALYWYRQSLGQGPEFLIYFQGTGAADDSGLPNDRFFAVRPEGSVSTLKIQRTERGDSAVYLCASSLRGLAANTGELFFGEGSRLTVL.

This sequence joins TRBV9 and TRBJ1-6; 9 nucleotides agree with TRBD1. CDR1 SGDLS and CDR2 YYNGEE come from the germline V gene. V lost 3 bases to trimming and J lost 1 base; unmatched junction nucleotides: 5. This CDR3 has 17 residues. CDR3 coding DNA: TGTGCCAGCAGCGAACTACAGGGGGCGTCCTATAATTCACCCCTCCACTTT. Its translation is CASSELQGASYNSPLHF.

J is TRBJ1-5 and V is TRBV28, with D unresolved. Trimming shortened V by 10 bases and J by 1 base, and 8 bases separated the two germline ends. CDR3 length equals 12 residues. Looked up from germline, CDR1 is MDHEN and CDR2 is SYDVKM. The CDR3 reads CANSGSNQPQHF. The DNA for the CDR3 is TGTGCCAACTCTGGGAGCAATCAGCCCCAGCATTTT.

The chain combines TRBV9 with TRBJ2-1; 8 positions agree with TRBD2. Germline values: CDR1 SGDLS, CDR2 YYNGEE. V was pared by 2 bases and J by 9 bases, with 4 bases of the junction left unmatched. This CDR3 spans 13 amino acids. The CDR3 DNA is TGTGCCAGCAGCGTCCGTAGCGGGACTGAGCAGTTCTTC. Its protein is CASSVRSGTEQFF.

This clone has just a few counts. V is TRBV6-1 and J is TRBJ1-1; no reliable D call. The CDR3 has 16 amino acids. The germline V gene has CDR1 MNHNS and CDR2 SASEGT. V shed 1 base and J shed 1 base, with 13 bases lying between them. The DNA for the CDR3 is TGTGCCAGCAGTGAAGGATGGGATACGTGGAACACTGAAGCTTTCTTT. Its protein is CASSEGWDTWNTEAFF.

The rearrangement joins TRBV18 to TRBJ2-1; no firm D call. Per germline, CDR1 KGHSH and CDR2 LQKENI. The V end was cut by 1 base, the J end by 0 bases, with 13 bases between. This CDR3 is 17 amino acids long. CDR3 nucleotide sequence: TGTGCCAGCTCACCACTCTGGGGAACCAGCTCCTACAATGAGCAGTTCTTC. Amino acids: CASSPLWGTSSYNEQFF.

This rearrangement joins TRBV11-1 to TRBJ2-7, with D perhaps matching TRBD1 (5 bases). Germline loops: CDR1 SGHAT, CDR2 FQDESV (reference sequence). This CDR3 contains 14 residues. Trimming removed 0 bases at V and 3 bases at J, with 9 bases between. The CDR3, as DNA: TGTGCCAGCAGCTTAGCGCAAACAGGCTACGAGCAGTACTTC. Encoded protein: CASSLAQTGYEQYF.

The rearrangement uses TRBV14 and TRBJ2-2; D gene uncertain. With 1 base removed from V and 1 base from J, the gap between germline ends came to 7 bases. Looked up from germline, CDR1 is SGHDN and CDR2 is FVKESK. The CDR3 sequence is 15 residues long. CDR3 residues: CASSQVTVNTGELFF. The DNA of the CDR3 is TGTGCCAGCAGCCAAGTGACGGTGAACACCGGGGAGCTGTTTTTT.

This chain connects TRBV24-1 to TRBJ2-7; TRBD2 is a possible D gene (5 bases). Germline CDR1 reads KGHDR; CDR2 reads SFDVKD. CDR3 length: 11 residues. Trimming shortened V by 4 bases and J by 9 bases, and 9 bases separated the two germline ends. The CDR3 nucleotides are TGTGCCACCAGTGACCCCCGGGGGCAGTACTTC. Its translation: CATSDPRGQYF.

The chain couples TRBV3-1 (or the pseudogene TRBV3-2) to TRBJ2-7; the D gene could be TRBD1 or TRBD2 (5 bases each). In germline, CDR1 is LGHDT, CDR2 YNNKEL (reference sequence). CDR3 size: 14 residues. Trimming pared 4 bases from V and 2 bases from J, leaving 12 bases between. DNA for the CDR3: TGTGCCAGCAGCCCCGGGACGGTGACCTACGAGCAGTACTTC. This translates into CASSPGTVTYEQYF.

CDR3 residues: CASSPQAGASYNEQFF. In DNA form, the CDR3 reads TGTGCCAGCAGCCCCCAGGCGGGAGCGTCCTACAATGAGCAGTTCTTC. This chain uses TRBV7-2 with TRBJ2-1, with TRBD2 matching over 7 bases. J lost 1 base, V lost 5 bases, and 8 bases had no gene match. The CDR3 loop spans 16 amino acids. The germline V gene has CDR1 SGHTA and CDR2 FQGNSA.

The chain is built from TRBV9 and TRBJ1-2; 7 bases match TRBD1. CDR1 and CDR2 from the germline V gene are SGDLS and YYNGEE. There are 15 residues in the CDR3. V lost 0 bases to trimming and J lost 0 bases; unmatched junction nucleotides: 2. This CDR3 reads CASSVGDSPNYGYTF. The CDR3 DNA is TGTGCCAGCAGCGTAGGGGACAGCCCTAACTATGGCTACACCTTC.

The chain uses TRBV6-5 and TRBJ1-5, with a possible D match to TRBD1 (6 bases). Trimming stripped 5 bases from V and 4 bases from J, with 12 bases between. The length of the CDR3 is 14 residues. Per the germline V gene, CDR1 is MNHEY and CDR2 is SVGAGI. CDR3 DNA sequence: TGTGCCAGCAGTCCCCGGACAGAGAATCAGCCCCAGCATTTT. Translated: CASSPRTENQPQHF.

In DNA, the CDR3 is TGTGCCAGTACCGCATCAGGAAGAGATACGCAGTATTTT. Translation: CASTASGRDTQYF. The genes are TRBV19 and TRBJ2-3; D ambiguous. Germline CDR1 and CDR2: LNHDA and SQIVND (reference sequence). The germline V and J ends were trimmed by 7 bases and 5 bases, with 13 bases remaining between them. This CDR3 has 13 amino acids.

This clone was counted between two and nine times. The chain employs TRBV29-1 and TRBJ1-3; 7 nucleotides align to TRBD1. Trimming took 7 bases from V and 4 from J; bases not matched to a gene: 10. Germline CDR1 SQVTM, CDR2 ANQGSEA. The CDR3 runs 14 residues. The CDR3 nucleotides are TGCAGCGGTAAAACGACAGGGTTAGGAAACACCATATATTTT. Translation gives CSGKTTGLGNTIYF.

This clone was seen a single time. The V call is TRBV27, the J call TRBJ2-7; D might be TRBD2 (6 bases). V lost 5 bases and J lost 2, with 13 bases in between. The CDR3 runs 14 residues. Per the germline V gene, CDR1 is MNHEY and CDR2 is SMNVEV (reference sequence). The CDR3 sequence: CASSLGGVAYEQYF. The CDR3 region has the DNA TGTGCCAGCAGTCTGGGGGGAGTCGCCTACGAGCAGTACTTC.

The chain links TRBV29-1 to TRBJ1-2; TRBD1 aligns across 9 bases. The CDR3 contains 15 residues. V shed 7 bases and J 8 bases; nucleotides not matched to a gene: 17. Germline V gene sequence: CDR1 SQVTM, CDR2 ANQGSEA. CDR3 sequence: CSALQPGTGPRGYTF. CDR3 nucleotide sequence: TGCAGCGCCCTACAGCCCGGGACAGGGCCGCGCGGCTACACCTTC.

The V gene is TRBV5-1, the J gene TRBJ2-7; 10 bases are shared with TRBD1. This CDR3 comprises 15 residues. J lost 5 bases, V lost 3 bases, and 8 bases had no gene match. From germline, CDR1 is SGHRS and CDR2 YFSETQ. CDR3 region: CASSSSPGTGDEQYF. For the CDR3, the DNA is TGCGCCAGCAGCTCCTCTCCAGGGACAGGGGACGAGCAGTACTTC.

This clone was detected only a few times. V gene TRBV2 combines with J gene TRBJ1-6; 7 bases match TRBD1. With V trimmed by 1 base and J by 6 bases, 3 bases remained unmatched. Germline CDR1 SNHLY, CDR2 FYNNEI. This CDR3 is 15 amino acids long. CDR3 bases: TGTGCCAGCAGTGAAGGGGCAGGGGGTAATTCACCCCTCCACTTT. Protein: CASSEGAGGNSPLHF.

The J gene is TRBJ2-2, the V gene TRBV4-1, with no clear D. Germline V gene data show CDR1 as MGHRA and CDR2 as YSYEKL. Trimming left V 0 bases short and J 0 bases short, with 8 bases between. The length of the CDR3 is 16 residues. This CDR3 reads CASSQERRANTGELFF. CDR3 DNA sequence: TGCGCCAGCAGCCAAGAGCGAAGAGCGAACACCGGGGAGCTGTTTTTT.